These 5 T cell receptor beta chains were all obtained from the same sample, sequenced in a study of T cells in Graves' hyperthyroidism and ophthalmopathy (dated by TCRdb to the late 2010s). The method was multiplex PCR. The sequencer listed for this sample is Illumina HiSeq 2000. The TCR beta CDR3 regions were amplified from the RNA transcripts. A first-round RT-PCR of the TCR CDR3 used the HTBI primer set with the Qiagen OneStep RT-PCR kit. TCRdb took the public reads, trimmed them with fastp at Q25, ran MiXCR for clone calling and kept in-frame beta chains. Under each unique CDR3 protein, matching rows form one entry showing the most common genes and DNA. Here the sample has more than 500,000 distinct CDR3 sequences; approximately 14% occur a single time. In total, the top ten clones hold about 4% of the sample. Sequenced: blood. These receptors were obtained from a woman aged 40 to 55 with Graves' ophthalmopathy.

This clonotype was counted ten times or more. The chain uses TRBV12-3 or TRBV12-4 and TRBJ2-6, with D unclear. CDR3 size: 15 residues. Deletions cut 2 bases from V and 1 base from J, with 6 bases between. DNA of the CDR3: TGTGCCAGCAGTTTATCGCCTTCTGGGGCCAACGTCCTGACTTTC. Protein: CASSLSPSGANVLTF.

DNA of the CDR3: TGTGCCACTCCCCTCACGGGGGGAGGATGGAACACCGGGGAGCTGTTTTTT. Protein: CATPLTGGGWNTGELFF. This chain links TRBV9 with TRBJ2-2; 7 bases are shared with TRBD2. V shed 9 bases, J shed 1 base, and the junction held 15 bases outside the gene matches. Per germline, CDR1 SGDLS and CDR2 YYNGEE. There are 17 residues in the CDR3.

The table lists this clonotype with many counts. The J gene is TRBJ2-7, the V gene TRBV30; 10 nucleotides agree with TRBD1. Germline CDR1 and CDR2: GTSNPN and SVGIG (reference sequence). CDR3 length equals 14 residues. Unmatched junction bases numbered 8, after V lost 3 bases and J lost 6 bases. CDR3 DNA sequence: TGTGCCTGGAGCGCCGGGACAGGGGCGAGCGAGCAGTACTTC. Translation gives CAWSAGTGASEQYF.

This clonotype was seen a few times. The genes are TRBV3-1 and TRBJ2-3, with 10 bases matching TRBD2. V shed 0 bases and J 5 bases; nucleotides not matched to a gene: 8. The CDR3 totals 17 residues. Per the germline V gene, CDR1 is LGHDT and CDR2 is YNNKEL (reference sequence). The CDR3, as DNA: TGTGCCAGCAGCCAAGACTGGCTAGCGGGAGTTGGAGATACGCAGTATTTT. Its translation: CASSQDWLAGVGDTQYF.

This clonotype was detected many times. The chain combines TRBV29-1 with TRBJ1-3, with D hard to call. Germline V lookup: CDR1 SQVTM, CDR2 ANQGSEA. Between the trimmed V and J ends, which lost 7 bases and 0 bases, there was a span of 4 bases. The length of the CDR3 is 11 residues. The CDR3 sequence is CSARSGNTIYF. The CDR3 region has the DNA TGCAGCGCCCGCTCTGGAAACACCATATATTTT. The entire variable domain, with the rest obtained from reference TRBV29-1 and TRBJ1-3, is as follows: SAVISQKPSRDICQRGTSLTIQCQVDSQVTMMFWYRQQPGQSLTLIATANQGSEATYESGFVIDKFPISRPNLTFSTLTVSNMSPEDSSIYLCSARSGNTIYFGEGSWLTVV.